These 11 T cell receptor beta chains share one sample of origin, sequenced in a study of cytomegalovirus exposure and HLA in healthy donors. The PCR employed 60 Vbeta primers together with 13 Jbeta primers. Repertoires were generated with immunoSEQ multiplex PCR, while TCRdb's copy carries only in-frame clones and drops some. The repertoire holds roughly 140,000 clones, around 60% seen once, with under 7.5% in the top ten. Specimen: PBMCs. Receptor source: a woman aged 55-75 years in good health and CMV-seropositive.

The chain recombines TRBV5-1 with TRBJ2-3; 9 bases are a match to TRBD1. The V gene's germline CDR1 is SGHRS and CDR2 YFSETQ. The V and J ends lost 1 base and 3 bases, in that order; junction bases with no gene match: 3. The CDR3 contains 15 residues. In DNA form, the CDR3 reads TGCGCCAGCAGCTTGCTGGGACAGGGAACAGATACGCAGTATTTT. Translating it yields CASSLLGQGTDTQYF.

This clone was detected only a few times. The rearrangement links TRBV6-5 to TRBJ1-1, with D hard to call. V shed 9 bases and J shed 1 base, with 12 bases lying between them. This CDR3 has 13 residues. CDR1 and CDR2 from the germline V gene are MNHEY and SVGAGI. CDR3 sequence: CASIEAGNTEAFF. CDR3 nucleotide sequence: TGTGCCAGTATCGAGGCGGGGAACACTGAAGCTTTCTTT.

On this clone itself: Other DNA sequences of this sample code for an identical CDR3. This chain links TRBV25-1 with TRBJ2-2, with 10 bases that match TRBD1. V dropped 6 bases and J dropped 5; count of bases not matched to a gene: 9. In germline, CDR1 is MGHDK, CDR2 SYGVNS. The CDR3 runs 16 residues. Here the CDR3 reads CASSAPGQGRTGELFF. The CDR3 DNA is TGTGCCAGCAGCGCACCGGGACAGGGGCGGACCGGGGAGCTGTTTTTT.

The genes are TRBV4-1 and TRBJ2-1; tentatively, D is TRBD2 (6 bases). The CDR3 runs to 17 residues. Trimming removed 3 bases from V and 1 base from J, with 16 bases in between. Per the germline V gene, CDR1 is MGHRA and CDR2 is YSYEKL. The CDR3, as DNA: TGCGCCAGCAGCCACAACCCGACCGCGGGGTCCTACAATGAGCAGTTCTTC. This codes for CASSHNPTAGSYNEQFF.

This clone was found a few times. This sample includes further DNA sequences coding for the same CDR3. The chain combines TRBV7-9 with TRBJ2-1; 9 nucleotides agree with TRBD2. The J segment lost 2 bases and the V segment lost 2 bases, leaving 10 bases of the junction unmatched. The germline gives CDR1 SEHNR, CDR2 FQNEAQ (reference sequence). The CDR3 is 18 residues long. The CDR3: CASSLRGGRAGTYNEQFF. DNA for the CDR3: TGTGCCAGCAGCTTACGTGGCGGGAGGGCCGGGACCTACAATGAGCAGTTCTTC.

This clone was observed a single time. The chain links TRBV7-9 to TRBJ2-7; TRBD2 matches at 7 bases. The CDR3 consists of 13 residues. Trimming took 2 bases from V and 6 from J; bases not matched to a gene: 4. From germline, CDR1 is SEHNR and CDR2 FQNEAQ (reference sequence). The DNA of the CDR3 is TGTGCCAGCAGCTTATGGTCGGGAGGCGAGCAGTACTTC. Its protein is CASSLWSGGEQYF.

This clone is a singleton in its sample. The J gene is TRBJ2-1, the V gene TRBV28; possibly TRBD1 for D (5 bases). Germline V lookup: CDR1 MDHEN, CDR2 SYDVKM. The V gene lost 3 bases and the J gene lost 13 bases, with 10 bases spanning the gap. CDR3 length: 11 residues. CDR3 sequence reads: CASSLRQFQFF. CDR3 bases: TGTGCCAGCAGTTTGAGACAGTTCCAGTTCTTC.

The V call is TRBV6-5, the J call TRBJ2-7; no clear D. V lost 4 bases to trimming and J lost 3 bases, with 7 bases between them. The CDR3 is 12 amino acids. Per germline, CDR1 MNHEY and CDR2 SVGAGI. CDR3 sequence: CASSFYGYEQYF. The CDR3 nucleotides read TGTGCCAGCAGTTTCTACGGCTACGAGCAGTACTTC.

This clone was counted a few times. The J gene is TRBJ2-7, the V gene TRBV14; 7 bases are shared with TRBD2. V shed 6 bases, J shed 6 bases, and the junction held 14 bases outside the gene matches. The CDR3 spans 15 residues. Germline CDR1 SGHDN, CDR2 FVKESK. CDR3 amino acids: CASSPSGEGPLEQYF. CDR3 in DNA: TGTGCCAGCAGTCCCTCGGGGGAGGGCCCTCTCGAGCAGTACTTC.

The V and J genes are TRBV30 and TRBJ1-2, with 7 bases matching TRBD1. This CDR3 has 16 amino acids. Per germline, CDR1 GTSNPN and CDR2 SVGIG (reference sequence). With 2 bases clipped from V and 1 base from J, the junction kept 10 bases outside the gene matches. In DNA, the CDR3 is TGTGCCTGGAGTACCCAGACAGGGATCTTTAACTATGGCTACACCTTC. Protein sequence: CAWSTQTGIFNYGYTF.

This clone was recorded only once. The chain uses TRBV18 and TRBJ2-2; TRBD1 matches at 8 bases. This CDR3 spans 16 amino acids. Germline V gene sequence: CDR1 KGHSH, CDR2 LQKENI. The J segment lost 0 bases and the V segment lost 3 bases, leaving 3 bases of the junction unmatched. This chain's CDR3 is CASSPNRGTNTGELFF. In DNA form, the CDR3 reads TGTGCCAGCTCACCTAACAGGGGGACGAACACCGGGGAGCTGTTTTTT.